These 10 T cell receptor beta chains were all obtained from the same sample, sequenced in a study of cytomegalovirus exposure and HLA in healthy donors (dated by TCRdb to 2015 to 2018). Preparation of the library involved the immunoSEQ multiplex PCR assay. For the multiplex PCR, a mixture combining 60 forward primers for TCR Vbeta segments and 13 reverse primers for TCR Jbeta segments was used. Here the immuneACCESS table is served through TCRdb, limited to in-frame sequences with V and J called. Missing clones are a known gap in these copies; in checked studies unresolved V genes cover under half, and the rest lacks a known reason. The sample table holds about 160,000 clones, of which around 86% were seen once. The top ten constitute under 1% of the sample. The sample comprised PBMCs. The receptors come from a girl aged 2-10 years in good health and CMV-seropositive.

The CDR3 region is CASSSGTSYLNTGELFF. As DNA, the CDR3 is TGTGCCAGCAGTTCCGGGACATCGTACTTGAACACCGGGGAGCTGTTTTTT. The rearrangement joins TRBV27 to TRBJ2-2, with D maybe TRBD1 (6 bases). CDR3 length: 17 residues. Germline V gives CDR1 MNHEY, CDR2 SMNVEV (reference sequence). With 4 bases removed from V and 1 base from J, the gap between germline ends came to 16 bases.

A few counts support this clone. The gene calls are TRBV30 and TRBJ1-2; 7 bases align to TRBD1. V dropped 6 bases and J dropped 5; count of bases not matched to a gene: 12. The length of the CDR3 is 14 residues. Germline-derived CDR1 and CDR2 are GTSNPN and SVGIG (reference sequence). The CDR3 coding sequence is TGTGCCTGTTTTGCCGCCGGGACAGCGTATGGCTACACCTTC. It translates to CACFAAGTAYGYTF.

The rearrangement uses TRBV6-5 and TRBJ2-6; possible D gene TRBD2, 7 bases. Germline CDR1 reads MNHEY; CDR2 reads SVGAGI. Trimming pared 7 bases from V and 0 bases from J, leaving 10 bases between. The CDR3 has 15 amino acids. CDR3 region: CASTGGYSGANVLTF. The DNA of the CDR3 is TGTGCCAGCACGGGGGGCTACTCTGGGGCCAACGTCCTGACTTTC.

The V and J genes are TRBV6-5 and TRBJ1-4; no firm D call. The V end was cut by 0 bases, the J end by 5 bases, with 7 bases between. CDR1 is MNHEY, CDR2 SVGAGI, per germline. The CDR3 covers 14 residues. Here the CDR3 reads CASSYSARNEKLFF. CDR3 nucleotide sequence: TGTGCCAGCAGTTACTCGGCAAGAAATGAAAAACTGTTTTTT.

Concerning this clone itself: A read error may produce the germline difference seen at one junction end. J is TRBJ2-2 and V is TRBV7-7, with no clear D. CDR3 length equals 13 residues. Germline loops: CDR1 SSHAT, CDR2 FNYEAQ (reference sequence). Here the CDR3 reads CASRPYVGGELFF. The CDR3, as DNA: TGTGCTAGCAGGCCTTATGTCGGCGGGGAGCTGTTTTTT.

The gene calls are TRBV7-8 and TRBJ2-2; tentatively, D is TRBD2 (5 bases). CDR1 is SGHVS and CDR2 is FQNEAQ in the germline V gene. V was trimmed by 1 base and J by 4 bases, leaving 19 bases between them. This CDR3 has 18 residues. The CDR3 region is CASSLVLGYGITTGELFF. The CDR3 region has the DNA TGTGCCAGCAGCTTAGTCTTGGGATACGGGATTACCACCGGGGAGCTGTTTTTT.

The chain couples TRBV30 to TRBJ2-1; the match to TRBD2 covers 9 bases. V shed 2 bases and J 0 bases; nucleotides not matched to a gene: 14. Germline V gene data show CDR1 as GTSNPN and CDR2 as SVGIG (reference sequence). CDR3 length equals 19 residues. This chain's CDR3 is CAWSIHPTSGKSSYNEQFF. CDR3 nucleotides: TGTGCCTGGAGTATACACCCGACTAGCGGCAAGAGCTCCTACAATGAGCAGTTCTTC. Supplemented by reference TRBV30 and TRBJ2-1, the full variable domain reads SQTIHQWPATLVQPVGSPLSLECTVEGTSNPNLYWYRQAAGRGLQLLFYSVGIGQISSEVPQNLSASRPQDRQFILSSKKLLLSDSGFYLCAWSIHPTSGKSSYNEQFFGPGTRLTVL.

The chain combines TRBV6-4 with TRBJ2-5, with 9 bases lining up with TRBD2. This CDR3 has 16 amino acids. The germline V gene encodes CDR1 MRHNA and CDR2 SNTAGT. V shed 8 bases and J 5 bases; nucleotides not matched to a gene: 15. CDR3 sequence: CASSQEAGGPSETQYF. For the CDR3, the DNA is TGTGCCAGCTCCCAAGAGGCGGGAGGGCCCTCGGAGACCCAGTACTTC.

This clone was recorded once. Germline and junction disagree at one end, which may indicate a read error. The chain carries TRBV7-7 and TRBJ2-2, with 8 bases lining up with TRBD1. Germline V lookup: CDR1 SSHAT, CDR2 FNYEAQ (reference sequence). The length of the CDR3 is 15 residues. The CDR3 DNA reads TGTGCTAGCAGCCTGGGACAGGCTAACACCGGGGAGCTGTTTTTT. Encoded protein: CASSLGQANTGELFF.

The chain is built from TRBV27 and TRBJ2-7, with 7 bases aligning to TRBD2. This CDR3 is 17 amino acids long. The ends lost 2 bases at V and 2 bases at J; junction bases unmatched: 12. From germline, CDR1 is MNHEY and CDR2 SMNVEV (reference sequence). The chain's CDR3 is CASSLRGSGQPAYEQYF. CDR3 nucleotides: TGTGCCAGCAGTTTAAGGGGTAGCGGGCAACCGGCCTACGAGCAGTACTTC.